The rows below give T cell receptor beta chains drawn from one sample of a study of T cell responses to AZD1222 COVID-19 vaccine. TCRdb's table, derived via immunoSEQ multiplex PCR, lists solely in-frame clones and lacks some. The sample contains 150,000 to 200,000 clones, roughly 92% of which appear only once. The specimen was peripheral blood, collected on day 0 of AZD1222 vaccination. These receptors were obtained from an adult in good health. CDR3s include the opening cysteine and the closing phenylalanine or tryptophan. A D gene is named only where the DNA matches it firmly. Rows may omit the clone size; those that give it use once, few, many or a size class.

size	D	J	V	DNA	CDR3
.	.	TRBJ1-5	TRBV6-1	TGTGCCAGCAGTGAAGTAAGTAAAAATCAGCCCCAGCATTTT	CASSEVSKNQPQHF
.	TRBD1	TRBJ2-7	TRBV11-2	TGTGCCAGCAGTCCCACAGGGGGCGTCTACGAGCAGTACTTC	CASSPTGGVYEQYF
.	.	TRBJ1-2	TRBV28	TGTGCCAGCGGGGGTGGAGAGGATGGCTACACCTTC	CASGGGEDGYTF
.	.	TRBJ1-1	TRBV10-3	TGTGCCATCAAGGGACCCACGAACACTGAAGCTTTCTTT	CAIKGPTNTEAFF
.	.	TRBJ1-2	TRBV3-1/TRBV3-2	TGTGCCAGCAGCCGGGAACAGTCGGTCGGCTACACCTTC	CASSREQSVGYTF
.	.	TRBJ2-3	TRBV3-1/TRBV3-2	TGTGCCAGCAGCCCCGGGAGTGCCGCGGCAGATACGCAGTATTTT	CASSPGSAAADTQYF
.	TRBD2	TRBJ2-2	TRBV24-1	TGTGCCACCAGTGTTAGCGGGAGCGGCGGGGAGCTGTTTTTT	CATSVSGSGGELFF
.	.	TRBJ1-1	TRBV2	TGTGCCAGCCGCCCGGTTGCCGGGGAAACCATGAACACTGAAGCTTTCTTT	CASRPVAGETMNTEAFF
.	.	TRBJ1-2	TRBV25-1	TGTGCCAGCAGTGAAGTAACGACTAACTATGGCTACACCTTC	CASSEVTTNYGYTF
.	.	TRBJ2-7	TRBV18	TGTGCCAGCTCACCGGGGAGAGGATTAAACGAGCAGTACTTC	CASSPGRGLNEQYF
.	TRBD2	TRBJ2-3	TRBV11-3	TGTGCCAGCAGCCGAGGGGGACTAGACACAGATACGCAGTATTTT	CASSRGGLDTDTQYF
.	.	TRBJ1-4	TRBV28	TGTGCCAGCAGTCCCGGACAGAAGGAAAAACTGTTTTTT	CASSPGQKEKLFF
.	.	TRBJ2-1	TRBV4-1	TGCGCCAGCAGCCAAGGATCGGCAGGGATTCTGAGGGATGAGCAGTTCTTC	CASSQGSAGILRDEQFF
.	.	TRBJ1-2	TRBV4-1	TGCGCCAGCAGGAACCCTCTCGGACTCGATGGCTACACCTTC	CASRNPLGLDGYTF
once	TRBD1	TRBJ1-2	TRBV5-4	TGTGCCAGCAGTCATAAATCGGGACAGAACTATGGCTACACCTTC	CASSHKSGQNYGYTF
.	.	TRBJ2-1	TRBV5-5	TGTGCCGGCAGGCGGGACGAAAGCTCCTACAATGAGCAGTTCTTC	CAGRRDESSYNEQFF
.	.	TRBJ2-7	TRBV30	TGTGCCTGGGCAGGGGCGGTCTCCTACGAGCAGTACTTC	CAWAGAVSYEQYF
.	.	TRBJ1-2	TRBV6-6	TGTGCCAGCAGTTACCCATCGATGGGGGAGGACTATGGCTACACCTTC	CASSYPSMGEDYGYTF
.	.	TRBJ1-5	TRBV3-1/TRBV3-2	TGTGCCAGCAGCCACACCAACGCCAACAATCAGCCCCAGCATTTT	CASSHTNANNQPQHF
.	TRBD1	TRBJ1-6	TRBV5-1	TGCGCCAGCAGCTTTTTTCAACAGGGGGCTGACTCACCCCTCCACTTT	CASSFFQQGADSPLHF
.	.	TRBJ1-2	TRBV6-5	TGTGCCAGCAGTTACTCGGACTCTCGTGGCTACACCTTC	CASSYSDSRGYTF
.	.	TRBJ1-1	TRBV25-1	TGTGCCAGCACGAAAGGAGACGGGACGAACACTGAAGCTTTCTTT	CASTKGDGTNTEAFF
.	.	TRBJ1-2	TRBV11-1	TGTGCCAGCACCTCGATTGGGGGGAATGGCTACACCTTC	CASTSIGGNGYTF
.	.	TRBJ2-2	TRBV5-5	TGTGCCAGCAGCTTGGTCCCGGGAACGAACACCGGGGAGCTGTTTTTT	CASSLVPGTNTGELFF
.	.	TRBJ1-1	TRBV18	TGTGCCAGCTCACAGACAGGTGTAGGATTAGGCTCTGAAGCTTTCTTT	CASSQTGVGLGSEAFF
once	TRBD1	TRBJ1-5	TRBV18	TGTGCCAGCTCATCCGACAGGGTTTACGGTCAGCCCCAGCATTTT	CASSSDRVYGQPQHF
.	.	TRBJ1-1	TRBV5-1	TGCGCCAGCAGCTTGGCAGTTATGAACACTGAAGCTTTCTTT	CASSLAVMNTEAFF
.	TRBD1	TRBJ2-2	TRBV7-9	TGTGCCAGCCGAGGGCAGGGGGCTGGTGGTTGGACCGGGGAGCTGTTTTTT	CASRGQGAGGWTGELFF
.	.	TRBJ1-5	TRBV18	TGTGCCAGCTCACCGGGTATAGCCTCAAATCAGCCCCAGCATTTT	CASSPGIASNQPQHF
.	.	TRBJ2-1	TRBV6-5	TGTGCCAGCAGCCACCCCCCTAACGGGCAGTTCTTC	CASSHPPNGQFF
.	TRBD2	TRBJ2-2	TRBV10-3	TGTGCCATCAGGCGGCGGGAGACCGCCGGGGAGCTGTTTTTT	CAIRRRETAGELFF
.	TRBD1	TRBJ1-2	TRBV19	TGTGCCAGTAGTATAGGGGTCCGGGACAGAGCCTACTATGGCTACACCTTC	CASSIGVRDRAYYGYTF
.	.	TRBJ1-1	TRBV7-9	TGTGCCAGCAGCCGCCCGTGGACTGAAGCTTTCTTT	CASSRPWTEAFF
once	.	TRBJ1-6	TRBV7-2	TGTGCCAGCAGCTCTAATGTTGGGGGGTCTAATTCACCCCTCCACTTT	CASSSNVGGSNSPLHF
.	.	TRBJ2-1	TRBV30	TGTGCCTGGAGACAACCCGGAGGGCATCCTGGTGAGCAGTTCTTC	CAWRQPGGHPGEQFF
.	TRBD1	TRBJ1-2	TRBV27	TGTGCCAGCAGTTATCAGGGGGCTGACGGCTACACCTTC	CASSYQGADGYTF
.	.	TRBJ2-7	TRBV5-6	TGTGCCAGCAGCCCGGTTTTGACCTACGAGCAGTACTTC	CASSPVLTYEQYF
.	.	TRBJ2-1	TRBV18	TGTGCCAGCTCCCGTGCCACCTACAATGAGCAGTTCTTC	CASSRATYNEQFF
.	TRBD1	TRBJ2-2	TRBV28	TGTGCCAGCAGTTCCACAGGGGAGACCGGGGAGCTGTTTTTT	CASSSTGETGELFF
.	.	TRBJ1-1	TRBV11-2	TGTGCCAGCAGCCACAGGTCCGCTGGGCCAAACACTGAAGCTTTCTTT	CASSHRSAGPNTEAFF
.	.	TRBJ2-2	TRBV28	TGTGCCAGCTCCTTTCGGGTGAACACCGGGGAGCTGTTTTTT	CASSFRVNTGELFF
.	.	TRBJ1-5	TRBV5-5	TGTGCCAGCAGCCTGGGGCAGCTCAGCAATCAGCCCCAGCATTTT	CASSLGQLSNQPQHF
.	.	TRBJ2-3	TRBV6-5	TGTGCCAGCAGGGCAGATACGCAGTATTTT	CASRADTQYF
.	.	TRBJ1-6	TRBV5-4	TGTGCCAGCAAGGGACGTAATAATTCACCCCTCCACTTT	CASKGRNNSPLHF
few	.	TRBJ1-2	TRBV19	TGTGCCAGTAGTATTGGAGGCTCCTATGGCTACACCTTC	CASSIGGSYGYTF
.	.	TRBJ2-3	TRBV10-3	TGTGCCATCCGCGCCGGGAGCGCAGATACGCAGTATTTT	CAIRAGSADTQYF
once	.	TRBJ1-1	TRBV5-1	TGCGCCAGCAGCTTGGCCTCGGGGGATAGAAGAACTGAAGCTTTCTTT	CASSLASGDRRTEAFF
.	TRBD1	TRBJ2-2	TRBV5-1	TGCGCCAGCAGCTTGTTCGGGACAGGGAACACCGGGGAGCTGTTTTTT	CASSLFGTGNTGELFF
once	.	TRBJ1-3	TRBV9	TGTGCCAGCAGTGGCGGTAGGGGGTCTGGAAACACCATATATTTT	CASSGGRGSGNTIYF
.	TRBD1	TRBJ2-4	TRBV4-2	TGTGCCAGCAGCCAAGCCGGGACAGGGTTAAACATTCAGTACTTC	CASSQAGTGLNIQYF
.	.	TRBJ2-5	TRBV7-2	TGTGCCAGCAGCTTAGGGCCCCAGGTCGCAGAGACCCAGTACTTC	CASSLGPQVAETQYF
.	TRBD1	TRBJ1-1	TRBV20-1	TGCAGTGCCGCAGGGGGGCGTGAAGCTTTCTTT	CSAAGGREAFF
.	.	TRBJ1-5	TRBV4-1	TGCGCCAGCAGCCAAGAGAGGGGCCTCGGGAATCAGCCCCAGCATTTT	CASSQERGLGNQPQHF
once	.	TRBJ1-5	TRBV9	TGTGCCAGCAGCGCGAGCGGGGGATACAATCAGCCCCAGCATTTT	CASSASGGYNQPQHF
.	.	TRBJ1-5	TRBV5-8	TGTGCCAGCAGCACAAGGACGGCTAATCAGCCCCAGCATTTT	CASSTRTANQPQHF